Listed below are T cell receptor beta chains from one sample, sequenced in a study of T cell responses to AZD1222 COVID-19 vaccine. TCRdb keeps only in-frame clones here, not all; method: immunoSEQ multiplex PCR. The table records 90,000 to 95,000 clones, just over 85% of them present only once. The input for sequencing was peripheral blood, taken on day 0 of AZD1222 vaccination. The receptor source for this set is an adult in good health. Both conserved end residues are part of each CDR3. A D gene is named only where the DNA matches it firmly. Clone size is given for some rows only: seen once, a few or many times, or a class if the clone is expanded.

V gene	J gene	D gene	clone size	CDR3 DNA	CDR3 protein
TRBV15	TRBJ1-2	TRBD1	.	TGTGCCACCAGCAGAGAGGGACAGGGAGACGGCTACACCTTC	CATSREGQGDGYTF
TRBV7-2	TRBJ1-6	.	.	TGTGCCAGCAGCCCTGGTGGACAGACAAATTCACCCCTCCACTTT	CASSPGGQTNSPLHF
TRBV12-3/TRBV12-4	TRBJ2-2	.	.	TGTGCCAGCAGTTTACGGGGCACCGGGGAGCTGTTTTTT	CASSLRGTGELFF
TRBV5-8	TRBJ2-6	TRBD2	.	TGTGCCGTCGGCTTGGGGGGGTTCTCTGGGGCCAACGTCCTGACTTTC	CAVGLGGFSGANVLTF
TRBV6-5	TRBJ1-6	.	.	TGTGCCAGCAGAGAGCGAGGGGGATCACCCCTCCACTTT	CASRERGGSPLHF
TRBV19	TRBJ1-2	TRBD1	.	TGTGCCAGTACCCGAGGACAGGAAAAATATGGCTACACCTTC	CASTRGQEKYGYTF
TRBV12-3/TRBV12-4	TRBJ1-2	.	.	TGTGCCAGCAGTTTCGGGACCGTATATGGCTACACCTTC	CASSFGTVYGYTF
TRBV29-1	TRBJ1-2	.	.	TGCAGCGTTGTTATCACGAGGACCTATGGCTACACCTTC	CSVVITRTYGYTF
TRBV28	TRBJ1-4	.	.	TGTGCCAGCAGTGACGGACGGAAACTGTTTTTT	CASSDGRKLFF
TRBV28	TRBJ2-7	.	.	TGTGCCAGCAGCCTTCCTCGCCGTTACGAGCAGTACTTC	CASSLPRRYEQYF
TRBV29-1	TRBJ2-5	.	.	TGCAGCGTTGTGGGAGTGACAGAAGAGACCCAGTACTTC	CSVVGVTEETQYF
TRBV6-5	TRBJ1-2	TRBD1	.	TGTGCCAGCAGCCTCGACAGGGGATTGAGCTACACCTTC	CASSLDRGLSYTF
TRBV12-3/TRBV12-4	TRBJ1-1	.	.	TGTGCCAGCACCGCAGGGTTTCGAGGTGAAGCTTTCTTT	CASTAGFRGEAFF
TRBV6-5	TRBJ1-1	.	once	TGTGCCAGCAGTTACCCAGGGGACAACACTGAAGCTTTCTTT	CASSYPGDNTEAFF
TRBV6-4	TRBJ2-7	TRBD2	.	TGTGCCAGCAGTGCGACTAGCAGCCTACGGGAGCAGTACTTC	CASSATSSLREQYF
TRBV7-2	TRBJ2-6	TRBD1	once	TGTGCCAGCAGCGCGACAGGGGGCGCCGGGGCCAACGTCCTGACTTTC	CASSATGGAGANVLTF
TRBV29-1	TRBJ1-1	.	.	TGCAGCGTTGAGGAGGGCCTCCAAACTGAAGCTTTCTTT	CSVEEGLQTEAFF
TRBV18	TRBJ1-2	.	.	TGTGCCAGCTCGCTAAATCAGGGTGATGGCTACACCTTC	CASSLNQGDGYTF
TRBV2	TRBJ2-1	TRBD2	.	TGTGCCAGCATGAGGGAGGGCCCTTACAATGAGCAGTTCTTC	CASMREGPYNEQFF
TRBV7-9	TRBJ2-5	.	.	TGTGCCAGCAGCCGCGCACAAGAGACCCAGTACTTC	CASSRAQETQYF
TRBV10-1	TRBJ2-7	.	.	TGCGCCAGCAGTGATCCGGGAGCCTACGAGCAGTACTTC	CASSDPGAYEQYF
TRBV7-2	TRBJ1-1	TRBD1	.	TGTGCCAGCAGCCCGGGCGGACAGGGAGCACGGGAAGCTTTCTTT	CASSPGGQGAREAFF
TRBV19	TRBJ1-1	TRBD1	.	TGTGCCAGTAGTATATCCTCCGGGACAGTGAACACTGAAGCTTTCTTT	CASSISSGTVNTEAFF
TRBV4-1	TRBJ2-3	TRBD2	.	TGCGCCAGCAGCCAAGAGTTCCCTAGCGGGGGGCGGGGAGATACGCAGTATTTT	CASSQEFPSGGRGDTQYF
TRBV15	TRBJ2-7	.	.	TGTGCCACCAGCAGAGATCGGGTCCTCGAGCAGTACTTC	CATSRDRVLEQYF
TRBV20-1	TRBJ1-2	.	.	TGCAGTGCTATGGAGGGGCTGACATACACCTTC	CSAMEGLTYTF
TRBV18	TRBJ2-6	TRBD1	.	TGTGCCAGCTCACCAGAGAGACAGGGACCCTCTGGGGCCAACGTCCTGACTTTC	CASSPERQGPSGANVLTF
TRBV12-3/TRBV12-4	TRBJ1-4	.	.	TGTGCCAGCAGTTGGGCGGCTAATGAAAAACTGTTTTTT	CASSWAANEKLFF
TRBV2	TRBJ1-2	.	.	TGTGCCAGCAGTCCCGACAGGAGGGTTGGCTACACCTTC	CASSPDRRVGYTF
TRBV30	TRBJ2-2	.	.	TGTGCCTGGTGCTTCGGGAACACCGGGGAGCTGTTTTTT	CAWCFGNTGELFF
TRBV6-6	TRBJ1-5	.	.	TGTGCCAGCAGTTACTCGACTCAGCCCCAGCATTTT	CASSYSTQPQHF
TRBV4-1	TRBJ2-3	.	.	TGCGCCAGCAGCCCGGTTTGGGGGGATACGCAGTATTTT	CASSPVWGDTQYF
TRBV28	TRBJ1-1	.	once	TGTGCCAGCAGTTTCTATTTCGGAGCTTTCTTT	CASSFYFGAFF
TRBV30	TRBJ2-7	TRBD1	.	TGTGCCTGGATGGCCTGGGACAGGGGCTACGAGCAGTACTTC	CAWMAWDRGYEQYF
TRBV5-1	TRBJ2-2	.	.	TGCGCCAGCACCTTATCGGGAACTTCGAACACCGGGGAGCTGTTTTTT	CASTLSGTSNTGELFF
TRBV29-1	TRBJ1-3	.	.	TGCAGCGTTGCTGACTCTGGAAACACCATATATTTT	CSVADSGNTIYF
TRBV7-9	TRBJ2-6	.	.	TGTGCCAGCACCCCAGCGGTCTCTGGGGCCAACGTCCTGACTTTC	CASTPAVSGANVLTF
TRBV7-3	TRBJ2-2	.	.	TGTGCCAGCAGCCCAAGACTCCTAGACAACACCGGGGAGCTGTTTTTT	CASSPRLLDNTGELFF
TRBV27	TRBJ2-3	TRBD1	.	TGTGCCAGCAGAGAGCAGGGGGCGACAGATACGCAGTATTTT	CASREQGATDTQYF
TRBV11-3	TRBJ2-7	.	.	TGTGCCAGCAGCTTAGATGGTGAGAACTACGAGCAGTACTTC	CASSLDGENYEQYF
TRBV18	TRBJ2-5	TRBD2	.	TGTGCCAGCTCCCAGACTAGCGGCCACCGGGAGACCCAGTACTTC	CASSQTSGHRETQYF
TRBV6-5	TRBJ2-7	.	.	TGTGCCAGCACAGGTCGTGGGGGACACAACTACGAGCAGTACTTC	CASTGRGGHNYEQYF
TRBV5-1	TRBJ2-7	.	.	TGCGCCAGCAGCTTTTCTCCAGGGGACGGGTACGAGCAGTACTTC	CASSFSPGDGYEQYF
TRBV5-1	TRBJ1-1	.	.	TGCGCCAGCAGCTTGGAAGGAGTGATGAACACTGAAGCTTTCTTT	CASSLEGVMNTEAFF
TRBV15	TRBJ1-3	.	.	TGTGCCACCAGCAGAGGTGTTGGACCAACTGGAAACACCATATATTTT	CATSRGVGPTGNTIYF
TRBV12-3/TRBV12-4	TRBJ2-7	.	few	TGTGCCAGCAGTATCGGCGGATTGCAGTACTTC	CASSIGGLQYF